The rows below give T cell receptor beta chains drawn from one sample of a study of HIV-infected patients and healthy controls. TCRdb itself ran the 5' RACE reads through MiXCR, one entry per CDR3 protein. Seen here are more than 9,000 distinct CDR3 sequences, about 10% observed once, and the top ten hold about a sixth. This sample comprised blood, obtained before antiretroviral therapy. The receptors stem from an adult with HIV infection. Each CDR3 is given without its conserved first and last residue. Size is stated for part of the rows, as once, few or many counts, or as a class when the clone is expanded.

V,size,J,CDR3
TRBV4-1,many,TRBJ2-1,ASSAEPLAGGYNEQF
TRBV2,.,TRBJ2-1,ASSVRVRYNEQF
TRBV6-4,many,TRBJ2-1,ASSDSSGTGDNEQF
TRBV20-1,many,TRBJ1-5,SARAPTGQGLTGNQPQH
TRBV7-6,.,TRBJ2-2,ASSLFGGTNTGELF
TRBV4-3,medium-sized,TRBJ2-7,ASSLISGSSYEQY
TRBV27,many,TRBJ2-1,ASSMKPTGNSYNEQF
TRBV12-3/TRBV12-4,few,TRBJ2-3,ASSWDLTDTQY
TRBV3-1,many,TRBJ1-3,ASSQPTGRNTIY
TRBV28,few,TRBJ1-3,ASRSNSGGNTIY
TRBV24-1,few,TRBJ2-7,ATEGGTSDEQY
TRBV19,many,TRBJ2-2,ASSMSRGQSGELF
TRBV19,many,TRBJ1-4,ASSIDSPGQGADEKLF
TRBV12-3/TRBV12-4,many,TRBJ2-2,ASSLSWASGAQPGELF
TRBV27,many,TRBJ2-7,ASSSSRTSGRRY
TRBV6-1,many,TRBJ2-7,ASSVSYEQY
TRBV5-6,.,TRBJ2-7,ASSRQSYEQY
TRBV7-9,many,TRBJ2-3,ASSSGRKFTDTQY
TRBV6-5,few,TRBJ2-7,ASSYGSGAYEQY
TRBV3-1,many,TRBJ2-7,ASSQAGSYEQY
TRBV6-4,many,TRBJ1-1,ASSDSGVLNTEAF
TRBV4-3,many,TRBJ2-1,ASSQGLADEQF
TRBV19,many,TRBJ1-5,ASSALGLGISNQPQH
TRBV6-2/TRBV6-3,.,TRBJ1-5,ASSYRDREINQPQH
TRBV29-1,once,TRBJ1-4,SVESVQGAELF
TRBV12-3/TRBV12-4,many,TRBJ2-2,ASSPGTIPGGELF
TRBV12-3/TRBV12-4,many,TRBJ2-5,ASSLWREETQY